This TCR beta chain is from a study of patients and donors after allogeneic stem cell transplantation. Trimming at V came to 6 bases and at J to 7 bases, leaving 13 bases not matched to a gene. CDR3 length: 15 residues. Per the germline V gene, CDR1 is DFQATT and CDR2 is SNEGSKA (reference sequence). TCRdb passed the RT-PCR reads through MiXCR, listing each CDR3 protein once. The sample contains tens of thousands of distinct CDR3 sequences, under 50% of which appear only once. There are a few counts of this clonotype. The rearrangement links TRBV20-1 to TRBJ1-5; 9 nucleotides align to TRBD1. Sequencing was carried out using blood, either unsorted or a sorted T cell fraction (not recorded which). The receptor was isolated from a human donor who was either an allogeneic HSCT recipient or a stem cell or donor lymphocyte infusion donor (not recorded which). It is not recorded whose cells these are; they may come from a transplant donor. Here the CDR3 reads CSAIIGDRVNQPQHF. The DNA of the CDR3 is TGCAGTGCAATAATCGGGGACAGGGTCAACCAGCCCCAGCATTTT.